This TCR beta chain was obtained from a study of brain T cells in children with intractable seizures. At least one anti-epileptic drug was given before surgery. TCRdb's table, derived via immunoSEQ multiplex PCR, lists solely in-frame clones and lacks some. The data show 80,000 or so clones, just over 90% seen once. Remarks on this clone: Its target is unknown.

Study-level points and caveats: HCMV serostatus was not known, and viral specificity came from CDR3 similarity only.

This specimen consisted of peripheral blood, obtained at surgery. The clonotype originates from a boy under two years old with tuberous sclerosis and intractable seizures.

CDR3 bases: TGTGCCAGCAGCTTAGCCGGGACAGTCCATGGCTACACCTTC. Its translation is CASSLAGTVHGYTF. This chain links TRBV7-2 with TRBJ1-2; 7 bases are shared with TRBD1. The length of the CDR3 is 14 residues. The germline CDR1 and CDR2 sequences are SGHTA and FQGNSA. With 0 bases clipped from V and 6 bases from J, the junction kept 4 bases outside the gene matches.